These 28 T cell receptor beta chains came from one sample sequenced in a study of low-dose radiotherapy and immunotherapy resistance in tumors. The sample's time point: after trial treatment. Treatment specified: LDRT plus nivolumab, ipilimumab, low-dose cyclophosphamide and aspirin (RACIN trial). TRAV- and TRBV-specific primers primed first-strand cDNA, covering alpha and beta chains. Over roughly 18 PCR cycles, TCRs were amplified from a constant-region primer and V-primer adapter. TCRdb ran MiXCR on the reads and lists one entry per CDR3 protein. The sample has around 80,000 distinct CDR3 sequences; less than 20% are singletons. Sample: PBMCs, taken after low-dose radiotherapy plus immunotherapy. These receptors were taken from a male donor with prostate cancer.

The chain couples TRBV7-6 to TRBJ2-5; tentatively, D is TRBD2 (6 bases). CDR1 is SGHVS, CDR2 FNYEAQ, per germline. Deletions cut 4 bases from V and 5 bases from J, with 14 bases between. The CDR3 extends over 14 amino acids. The CDR3: CASSWASEGETQYF. For the CDR3, the DNA is TGTGCCAGCAGCTGGGCTAGCGAAGGGGAGACCCAGTACTTC.

This clonotype was seen repeatedly, ten times or more. The CDR3 DNA is TGTGCCAGCAGCCAGTCCTTCCCAAACACAGATACGCAGTATTTT. Its protein product is CASSQSFPNTDTQYF. The chain uses TRBV11-2 and TRBJ2-3; D call uncertain. Per the germline V gene, CDR1 is SGHAT and CDR2 is FQNNGV. The CDR3 covers 15 residues. V was cut by 5 bases and J by 2 bases, with 14 bases left in between.

This clonotype was recorded many times. This chain connects TRBV11-2 to TRBJ1-3; D unresolved. The CDR3 loop spans 15 amino acids. Germline lookup yields CDR1 SGHAT and CDR2 FQNNGV. V was cut by 1 base and J by 0 bases, with 7 bases left in between. CDR3 in DNA: TGTGCCAGCAGCTTAGTAGCGGCCTCTGGAAACACCATATATTTT. It specifies CASSLVAASGNTIYF. The full variable domain, with the rest looked up from reference TRBV11-2 and TRBJ1-3, is EAGVAQSPRYKIIEKRQSVAFWCNPISGHATLYWYQQILGQGPKLLIQFQNNGVVDDSQLPKDRFSAERLKGVDSTLKIQPAKLEDSAVYLCASSLVAASGNTIYFGEGSWLTVV.

V is TRBV5-5 and J is TRBJ2-1, with TRBD2 as a possible D gene (6 bases). CDR3 length: 16 amino acids. Germline V gene sequence: CDR1 SGHKS, CDR2 YYEKEE (reference sequence). V was trimmed by 1 base and J by 3 bases, leaving 14 bases between them. This CDR3 is CASSLWIGGNYNEQFF. In nucleotides, the CDR3 is TGTGCCAGCAGCTTGTGGATCGGCGGGAACTACAATGAGCAGTTCTTC.

This clonotype was found many times. V and J are TRBV7-2 and TRBJ2-7, with D uncertain. V was trimmed by 3 bases and J by 2 bases, leaving 11 bases between them. CDR3 length equals 14 residues. In germline, CDR1 is SGHTA, CDR2 FQGNSA. CDR3 nucleotides: TGTGCCAGCAGCTTCACTTTAGGAGCCTACGAGCAGTACTTC. It translates to CASSFTLGAYEQYF.

The chain has TRBV6-6 and TRBJ2-7; TRBD2 agrees at 7 bases. V lost 2 bases and J lost 3; bases outside the gene matches: 7. This CDR3 has 15 amino acids. Germline-derived CDR1 and CDR2 are MNHNY and SVGAGI (reference sequence). Here the CDR3 reads CASSYPRAGSYEQYF. The CDR3 DNA reads as TGTGCCAGCAGTTACCCTAGAGCGGGGAGCTACGAGCAGTACTTC.

This clonotype has ten or more counts. The CDR3 DNA follows: TGTGCCAGCAGCCCCGCAGGGGGGTTTTCACCCCTCCACTTT. Its translation is CASSPAGGFSPLHF. The chain joins TRBV12-3 or TRBV12-4 to TRBJ1-6; 7 bases match TRBD1. There are 14 residues in the CDR3. With 6 bases clipped from V and 9 bases from J, the junction kept 8 bases outside the gene matches.

The sample holds many counts of this clonotype. The CDR3 coding sequence is TGTGCCAGCTCACCACCCCCGGGGGACCCGCAGTATTTT. Residues: CASSPPPGDPQYF. The gene calls are TRBV18 and TRBJ2-3; weak D call: TRBD2 (6 bases). V was trimmed by 0 bases and J by 10 bases, leaving 11 bases between them. CDR1 is KGHSH, CDR2 LQKENI, per germline. This CDR3 comprises 13 residues. Drawing the rest from reference TRBV18 and TRBJ2-3, the complete variable domain is NAGVMQNPRHLVRRRGQEARLRCSPMKGHSHVYWYRQLPEEGLKFMVYLQKENIIDESGMPKERFSAEFPKEGPSILRIQQVVRGDSAAYFCASSPPPGDPQYFGPGTRLTVL.

This clonotype was counted at least ten times. This sequence joins TRBV18 and TRBJ2-7, with D hard to call. In germline, CDR1 is KGHSH, CDR2 LQKENI. The CDR3 is 14 residues long. Trimming pared 0 bases from V and 9 bases from J, leaving 15 bases between. CDR3 coding DNA: TGTGCCAGCTCACCACCGAGCGCCTACACCGGGCAGTACTTC. It translates to CASSPPSAYTGQYF. The variable domain in full, completed from reference TRBV18 and TRBJ2-7, reads NAGVMQNPRHLVRRRGQEARLRCSPMKGHSHVYWYRQLPEEGLKFMVYLQKENIIDESGMPKERFSAEFPKEGPSILRIQQVVRGDSAAYFCASSPPSAYTGQYFGPGTRLTVT.

V usage is TRBV14 and J usage is TRBJ2-1; tentative D call: TRBD1 (5 bases). V was clipped by 4 bases and J by 4 bases, with 11 bases between them. Germline CDR1 and CDR2: SGHDN and FVKESK. This CDR3 is 14 amino acids long. The CDR3 region is CASSRSGRYNEQFF. CDR3 nucleotides: TGTGCCAGCAGCCGTTCAGGGCGGTACAATGAGCAGTTCTTC.

This chain uses TRBV18 with TRBJ2-7; 9 bases map to TRBD1. This CDR3 is 14 amino acids long. The V gene end was trimmed by 8 bases and the J gene end by 5 bases; junction bases not matched to a gene: 10. Germline-derived CDR1 and CDR2 are KGHSH and LQKENI. CDR3 coding DNA: TGTGCCAGCCGAACGACAGGGGGGGTCCACGAGCAGTACTTC. Encoded protein: CASRTTGGVHEQYF.

This clonotype has only a few counts. This chain connects TRBV6-2 or TRBV6-3 to TRBJ1-4, with D possibly TRBD1 on 5 matching bases. V was clipped by 5 bases and J by 6 bases, with 13 bases between them. Looked up from germline, CDR1 is MNHEY and CDR2 is SVGEGT. The length of the CDR3 is 14 residues. CDR3 DNA: TGTGCCAGCAGTGCGGGACCGATTGATGAAAAACTGTTTTTT. Translated, it gives CASSAGPIDEKLFF.

The V call is TRBV28, the J call TRBJ2-1; D might be TRBD2 (5 bases). Germline lookup yields CDR1 MDHEN and CDR2 SYDVKM. Trimming took off 4 bases at V and 7 bases at J, with 11 bases between the two ends. The CDR3 sequence is 13 residues long. In DNA, the CDR3 is TGTGCCAGCAGTTCCGGGTCGGGGAATGAGCAGTTCTTC. The encoded protein is CASSSGSGNEQFF. The whole variable domain, remainder taken from reference TRBV28 and TRBJ2-1, is DVKVTQSSRYLVKRTGEKVFLECVQDMDHENMFWYRQDPGLGLRLIYFSYDVKMKEKGDIPEGYSVSREKKERFSLILESASTNQTSMYLCASSSGSGNEQFFGPGTRLTVL.

In nucleotides, the CDR3 is TGTGCCAGCAGCCCCGTAAGGGAAGAGACCCAGTACTTC. It codes for CASSPVREETQYF. The chain combines TRBV3-1 with TRBJ2-5, with D hard to call. Germline CDR1 reads LGHDT; CDR2 reads YNNKEL (reference sequence). Trimming removed 4 bases at V and 3 bases at J, with 9 bases between. The CDR3 totals 13 residues.

The chain carries TRBV7-3 and TRBJ2-2; D not resolved. This CDR3 has 12 residues. The V and J ends lost 5 bases and 6 bases respectively, with 7 bases between them. CDR1 is SGHTA, CDR2 FQGTGA, per germline. CDR3 bases: TGTGCCAGCAGCGCCCTAGCCGGGGAGCTGTTTTTT. The encoded protein is CASSALAGELFF.

This clonotype was seen repeatedly, ten times or more. The gene calls are TRBV12-3 or TRBV12-4 and TRBJ1-4; 7 bases are a match to TRBD1. The trim removed 5 bases at V and 10 bases at J, leaving 10 bases unmatched. The CDR3 consists of 14 residues. The CDR3 DNA reads TGTGCCAGCAGTCTTCGACAGGGCCTAGGAAAACTGTTTTTT. As protein: CASSLRQGLGKLFF.

This chain links TRBV5-1 with TRBJ2-5; the D is unclear. Germline lookup yields CDR1 SGHRS and CDR2 YFSETQ. Trimming left V 4 bases short and J 1 base short, with 11 bases between. CDR3 size: 14 residues. The CDR3: CASSPLTVQETQYF. The CDR3, as DNA: TGCGCCAGCAGCCCCCTTACAGTCCAAGAGACCCAGTACTTC.

This clonotype was picked up many times. The chain combines TRBV20-1 with TRBJ1-5; D not resolved. The CDR3 length is 13 residues. The V end was cut by 7 bases, the J end by 4 bases, with 14 bases between. CDR1 is DFQATT and CDR2 is SNEGSKA in the germline V gene (reference sequence). The CDR3 DNA follows: TGCAGTGGCACGGACGGACTGAATCAGCCCCAGCATTTT. It codes for CSGTDGLNQPQHF.

This clonotype was seen ten or more times. This chain joins TRBV7-9 and TRBJ2-7; D is uncertain. This CDR3 is built from 12 residues. CDR1 is SEHNR, CDR2 FQNEAQ, per germline (reference sequence). V dropped 5 bases and J dropped 4 bases, with 9 bases sitting between them. The CDR3 DNA reads TGTGCCAGCAGCCCCTTGGGGTACGAGCAGTACTTC. It is translated as CASSPLGYEQYF.

This clonotype was recorded at least ten times. This chain joins TRBV7-2 and TRBJ2-6, with D unresolved. The CDR3 contains 17 residues. The ends were cut back, 1 base at V and 0 bases at J, with 10 bases in the middle. The germline V gene encodes CDR1 SGHTA and CDR2 FQGNSA. CDR3: CASSLGSEYSGANVLTF. The CDR3 nucleotides read TGTGCCAGCAGCTTAGGTTCAGAATACTCTGGGGCCAACGTCCTGACTTTC.

This clonotype appeared many times. The rearrangement uses TRBV6-6 and TRBJ2-1; 9 nucleotides agree with TRBD2. J gave up 8 bases and V 5 bases, and 16 bases lay outside the gene matches. CDR3 length: 17 amino acids. Germline CDR1 and CDR2: MNHNY and SVGAGI (reference sequence). The CDR3 DNA follows: TGTGCCAGCAGTCCCGACGGCGCGGGAGGGGGGTTCTATGAGCAGTTCTTC. Amino acids: CASSPDGAGGGFYEQFF.

This clonotype was seen many times. J is TRBJ2-5 and V is TRBV5-1; D might be TRBD2 (6 bases). Germline lookup yields CDR1 SGHRS and CDR2 YFSETQ. This CDR3 is built from 16 residues. Trimming stripped 0 bases from V and 1 base from J, with 13 bases between. The CDR3 loop is CASSLGGDFFQETQYF. The CDR3 bases are TGCGCCAGCAGCTTGGGAGGGGACTTTTTCCAAGAGACCCAGTACTTC.

This chain links TRBV14 with TRBJ2-2; D remains unclear. CDR1 and CDR2 (germline): SGHDN, FVKESK. The V gene lost 1 base and the J gene lost 5 bases, with 14 bases spanning the gap. The CDR3 sequence is 16 residues long. CDR3 amino acids: CASSQGLSVNTGELFF. In nucleotides, the CDR3 is TGTGCCAGCAGCCAAGGCCTGTCTGTCAATACCGGGGAGCTGTTTTTT.

Details on this clonotype: A far larger clone is just one base off, so this is likely a read error. The chain has TRBV21-1 and TRBJ2-1; TRBD1 is the table's D call, not checked against the DNA. TRBV21-1 is a listed pseudogene. The CDR3 is 21 residues long. The CDR3 sequence is CASSKVPADRGREVRSYEQFF. In DNA form, the CDR3 reads TGTGCCAGCAGCAAGGTACCGGCGGACAGGGGGCGGGAGGTGAGATCCTACGAGCAGTTCTTC.

This clonotype was counted ten times or more. The rearrangement uses TRBV29-1 and TRBJ1-2; D ambiguous. There are 13 residues in the CDR3. Germline V lookup: CDR1 SQVTM, CDR2 ANQGSEA. Trimming cost V 1 base and J 4 bases, with 10 bases left between them. The chain's CDR3 is CSVEVGRGYGYTF. Here the CDR3 DNA reads TGCAGCGTTGAAGTAGGGCGAGGCTATGGCTACACCTTC. Drawing the rest from reference TRBV29-1 and TRBJ1-2, the complete variable domain is SAVISQKPSRDICQRGTSLTIQCQVDSQVTMMFWYRQQPGQSLTLIATANQGSEATYESGFVIDKFPISRPNLTFSTLTVSNMSPEDSSIYLCSVEVGRGYGYTFGSGTRLTVV.

This clonotype was found many times. The rearrangement links TRBV7-9 to TRBJ2-2; unclear D gene. Germline-derived CDR1 and CDR2 are SEHNR and FQNEAQ (reference sequence). V lost 2 bases and J 0 bases, leaving 7 bases between the germline ends. The CDR3 is 15 residues long. CDR3 sequence: CASSLLTSNTGELFF. The CDR3 DNA is TGTGCCAGCAGCTTACTAACTTCGAACACCGGGGAGCTGTTTTTT.

There are many counts of this clonotype. V gene TRBV20-1 combines with J gene TRBJ2-3; D perhaps matches TRBD2 (5 bases). This CDR3 spans 11 amino acids. Germline assignment: CDR1 DFQATT and CDR2 SNEGSKA (reference sequence). With 6 bases removed from V and 9 bases from J, the gap between germline ends came to 13 bases. The CDR3 DNA reads as TGCAGTGCGTCTCTAGCTACAACGCAGTATTTT. Amino acid sequence: CSASLATTQYF.

At least ten counts were recorded for this clonotype. The genes are TRBV5-1 and TRBJ2-5; 8 bases agree with TRBD1. V lost 5 bases, J lost 3 bases, and 9 bases stayed unmatched. The CDR3 consists of 15 residues. Germline V gene sequence: CDR1 SGHRS, CDR2 YFSETQ. CDR3: CASRGTGTGEETQYF. The CDR3 DNA reads TGCGCCAGCAGGGGAACCGGGACAGGAGAAGAGACCCAGTACTTC.